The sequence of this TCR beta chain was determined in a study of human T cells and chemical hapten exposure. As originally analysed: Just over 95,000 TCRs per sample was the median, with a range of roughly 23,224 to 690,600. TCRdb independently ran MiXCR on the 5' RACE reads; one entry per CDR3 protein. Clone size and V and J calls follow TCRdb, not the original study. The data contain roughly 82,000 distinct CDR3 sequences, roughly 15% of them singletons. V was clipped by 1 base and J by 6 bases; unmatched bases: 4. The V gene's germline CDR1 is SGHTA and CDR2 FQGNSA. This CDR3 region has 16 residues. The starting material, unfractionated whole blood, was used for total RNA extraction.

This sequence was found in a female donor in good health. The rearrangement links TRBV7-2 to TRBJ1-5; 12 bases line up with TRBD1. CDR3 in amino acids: CASSLVGTGGVQPQHF. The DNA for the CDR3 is TGTGCCAGCAGCTTAGTGGGGACAGGGGGCGTTCAGCCCCAGCATTTT.